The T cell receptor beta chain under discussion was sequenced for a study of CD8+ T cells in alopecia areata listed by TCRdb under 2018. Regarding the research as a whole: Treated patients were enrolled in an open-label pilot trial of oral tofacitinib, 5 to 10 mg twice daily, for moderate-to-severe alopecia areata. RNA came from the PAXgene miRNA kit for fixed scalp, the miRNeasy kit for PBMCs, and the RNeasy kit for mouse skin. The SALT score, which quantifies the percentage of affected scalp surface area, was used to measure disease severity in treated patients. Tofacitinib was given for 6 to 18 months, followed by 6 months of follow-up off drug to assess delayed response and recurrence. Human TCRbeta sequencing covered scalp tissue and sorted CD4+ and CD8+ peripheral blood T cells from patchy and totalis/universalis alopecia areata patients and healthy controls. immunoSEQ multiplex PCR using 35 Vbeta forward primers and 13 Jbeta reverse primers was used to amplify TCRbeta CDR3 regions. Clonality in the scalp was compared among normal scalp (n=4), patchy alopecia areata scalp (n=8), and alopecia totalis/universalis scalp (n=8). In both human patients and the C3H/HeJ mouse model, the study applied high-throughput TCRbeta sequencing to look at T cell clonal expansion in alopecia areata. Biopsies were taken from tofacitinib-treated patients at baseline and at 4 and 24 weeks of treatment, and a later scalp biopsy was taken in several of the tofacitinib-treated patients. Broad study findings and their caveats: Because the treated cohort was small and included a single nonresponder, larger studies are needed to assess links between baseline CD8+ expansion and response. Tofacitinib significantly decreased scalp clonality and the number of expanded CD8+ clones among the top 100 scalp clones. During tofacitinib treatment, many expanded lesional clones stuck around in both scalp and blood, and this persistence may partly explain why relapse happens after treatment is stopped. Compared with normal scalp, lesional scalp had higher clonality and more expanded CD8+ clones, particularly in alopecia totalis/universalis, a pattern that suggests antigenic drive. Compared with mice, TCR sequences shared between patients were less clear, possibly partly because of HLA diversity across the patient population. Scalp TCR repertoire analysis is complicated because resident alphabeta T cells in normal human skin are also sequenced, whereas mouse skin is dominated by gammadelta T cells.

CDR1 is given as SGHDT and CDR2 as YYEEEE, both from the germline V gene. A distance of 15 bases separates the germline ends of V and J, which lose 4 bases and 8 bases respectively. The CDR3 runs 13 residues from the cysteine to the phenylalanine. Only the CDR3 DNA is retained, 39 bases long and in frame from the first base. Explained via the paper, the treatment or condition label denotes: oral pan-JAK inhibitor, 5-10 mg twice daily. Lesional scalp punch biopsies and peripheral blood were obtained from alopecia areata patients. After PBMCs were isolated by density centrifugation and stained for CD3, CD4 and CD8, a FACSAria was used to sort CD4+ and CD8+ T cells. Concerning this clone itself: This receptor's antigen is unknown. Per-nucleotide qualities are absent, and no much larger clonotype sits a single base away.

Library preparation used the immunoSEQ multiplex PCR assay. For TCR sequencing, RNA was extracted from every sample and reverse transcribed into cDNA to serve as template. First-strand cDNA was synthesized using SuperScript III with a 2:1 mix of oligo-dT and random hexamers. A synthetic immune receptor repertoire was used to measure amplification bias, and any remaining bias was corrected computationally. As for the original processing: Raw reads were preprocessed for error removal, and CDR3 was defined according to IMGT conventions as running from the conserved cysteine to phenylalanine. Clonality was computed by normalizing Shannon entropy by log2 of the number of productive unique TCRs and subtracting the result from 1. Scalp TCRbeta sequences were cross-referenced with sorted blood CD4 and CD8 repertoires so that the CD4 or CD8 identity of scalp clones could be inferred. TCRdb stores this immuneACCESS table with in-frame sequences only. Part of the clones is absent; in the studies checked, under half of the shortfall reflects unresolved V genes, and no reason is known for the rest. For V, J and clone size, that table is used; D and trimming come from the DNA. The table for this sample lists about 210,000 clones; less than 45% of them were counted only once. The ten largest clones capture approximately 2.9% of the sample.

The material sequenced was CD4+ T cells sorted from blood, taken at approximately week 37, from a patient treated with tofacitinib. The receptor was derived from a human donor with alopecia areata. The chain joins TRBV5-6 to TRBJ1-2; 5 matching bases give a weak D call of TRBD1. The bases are TGTGCCAGCAGCCTAAGTGGGGGAGTGGGCTACACCTTC. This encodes CASSLSGGVGYTF.